This TCR beta chain was observed in a study of blood T cell repertoires in COVID-19. Turning to the study itself: Spain, Italy and the United States supplied samples that represented acute and convalescent COVID-19. Sample material is recorded as cDNA or gDNA derived from T cells, B-cell-depleted T cells, or PBMCs.

The CDR3 extends over 14 amino acids. V shed 3 bases and J shed 5 bases, with 14 bases lying between them. Germline V gene lookup returns CDR1 SGDLS and CDR2 YYNGEE. This clone showed up just a few times. As processed by the authors: Reference gene primer amplification yielded estimated nucleated cell counts. The assay was immunoSEQ multiplex PCR, and TCRdb's table has in-frame clones only and misses some. Clone size and the V and J calls come from that table; the DNA yielded D and trimming. The data contain around 250,000 clones, about 80% of them seen just once; the ten biggest clones take up roughly 1.9%.

The chain employs TRBV9 and TRBJ2-5, with a possible D match to TRBD2 (6 bases). Sequenced sample: peripheral blood. This sequence was found in a man aged 30 to 39 who had recovered from COVID-19. The CDR3 region is CASSEGLLGETQYF. The CDR3 DNA is TGTGCCAGCAGCGAGGGACTTTTGGGGGAGACCCAGTACTTC.